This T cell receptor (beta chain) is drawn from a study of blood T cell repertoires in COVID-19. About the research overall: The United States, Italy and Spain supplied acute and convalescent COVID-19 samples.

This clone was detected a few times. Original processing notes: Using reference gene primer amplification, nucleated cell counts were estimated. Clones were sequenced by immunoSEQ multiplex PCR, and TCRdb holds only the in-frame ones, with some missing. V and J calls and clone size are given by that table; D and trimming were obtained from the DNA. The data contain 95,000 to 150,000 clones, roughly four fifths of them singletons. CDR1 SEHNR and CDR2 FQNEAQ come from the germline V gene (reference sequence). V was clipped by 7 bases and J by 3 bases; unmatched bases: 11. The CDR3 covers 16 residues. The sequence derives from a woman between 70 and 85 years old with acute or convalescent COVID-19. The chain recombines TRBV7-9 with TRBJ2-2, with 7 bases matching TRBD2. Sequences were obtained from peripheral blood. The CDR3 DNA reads TGTGCCAGCACTTCCCGCTCACTAGCGTACACCGGGGAGCTGTTTTTT. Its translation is CASTSRSLAYTGELFF.